This T cell receptor beta chain was documented in a study of blood T cell repertoires in COVID-19. About the research overall: Samples of COVID-19 (acute and convalescent) were obtained from the United States, Italy and Spain. Nucleic acid was either cDNA or gDNA, and it came from T cells, B-cell-depleted T cells, or PBMCs.

This clone was counted once. How the authors handled the data: Researchers report that nucleated cell counts were estimated from reference gene primer amplification. Only in-frame clones appear in the TCRdb table, and some are missing; sequencing was by immunoSEQ multiplex PCR. The D gene and trimming were derived from the DNA, and the V and J assignments and clone size from that table. The sample lists more than 200,000 clones, almost 90% occurring once. CDR3 length: 16 amino acids. The J segment lost 5 bases and the V segment lost 3 bases, leaving 8 bases of the junction unmatched. Per germline, CDR1 LNHNV and CDR2 YYDKDF (reference sequence).

The TCR comes from an elderly man with acute or convalescent COVID-19. The source material was peripheral blood. The chain links TRBV15 to TRBJ2-1; the match to TRBD1 covers 9 bases. DNA for the CDR3: TGTGCCACCAGCAGTTTCGGAGGGACAGGGCACAATGAGCAGTTCTTC. It yields the protein CATSSFGGTGHNEQFF.